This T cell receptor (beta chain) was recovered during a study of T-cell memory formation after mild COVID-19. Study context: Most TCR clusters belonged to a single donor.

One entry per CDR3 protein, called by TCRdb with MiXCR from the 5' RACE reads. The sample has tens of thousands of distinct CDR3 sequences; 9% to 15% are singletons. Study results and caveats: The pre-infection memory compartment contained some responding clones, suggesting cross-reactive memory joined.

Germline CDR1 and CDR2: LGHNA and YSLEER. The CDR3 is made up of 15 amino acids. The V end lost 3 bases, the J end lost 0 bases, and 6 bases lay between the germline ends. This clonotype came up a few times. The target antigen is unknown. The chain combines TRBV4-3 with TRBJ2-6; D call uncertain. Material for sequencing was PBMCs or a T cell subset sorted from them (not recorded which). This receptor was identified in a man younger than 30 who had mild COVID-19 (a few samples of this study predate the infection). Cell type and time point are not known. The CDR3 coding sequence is TGCGCCAGCAGCCACAGGATCTCTGGGGCCAACGTCCTGACTTTC. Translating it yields CASSHRISGANVLTF.